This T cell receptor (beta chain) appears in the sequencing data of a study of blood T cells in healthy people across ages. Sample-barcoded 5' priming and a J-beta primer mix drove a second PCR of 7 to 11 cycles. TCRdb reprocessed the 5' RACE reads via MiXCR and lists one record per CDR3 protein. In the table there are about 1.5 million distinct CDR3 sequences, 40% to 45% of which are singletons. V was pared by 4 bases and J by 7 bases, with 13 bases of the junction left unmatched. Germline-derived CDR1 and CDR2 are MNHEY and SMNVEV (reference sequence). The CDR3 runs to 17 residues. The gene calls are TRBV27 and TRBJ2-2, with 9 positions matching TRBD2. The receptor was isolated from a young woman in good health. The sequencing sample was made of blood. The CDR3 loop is CASSSLVGTSLGGELFF. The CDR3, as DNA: TGTGCCAGCAGTTCCCTCGTAGGGACTAGCCTCGGCGGGGAGCTGTTTTTT.